A single sample is the source of the 25 T cell receptor beta chains below, sequenced in a study of Graves' ophthalmopathy and Graves' hyperthyroidism. The authors amplified TCR beta CDR3 regions, and they did so from RNA transcripts for repertoire sequencing. An initial RT-PCR round employing HTBI primers preceded a second-round multiplex PCR. TCRdb re-called the multiplex PCR reads with MiXCR, one entry per CDR3 protein. The sample includes approximately 160,000 distinct CDR3 sequences, 35% to 45% of them seen just once. Sequencing was done on a sample of peripheral blood. These receptors all stem from a young man with Graves' ophthalmopathy.

This chain joins TRBV29-1 and TRBJ1-1; TRBD1 agrees at 10 bases. The CDR3 has 13 residues. Germline assignment: CDR1 SQVTM and CDR2 ANQGSEA. V lost 5 bases and J lost 1; bases outside the gene matches: 1. In DNA, the CDR3 is TGCAGCGTTAGGGACAGGGGGAACACTGAAGCTTTCTTT. Its translation is CSVRDRGNTEAFF.

This sequence joins TRBV10-3 and TRBJ2-6; D unresolved. Trimming left V 3 bases short and J 4 bases short, with 10 bases between. CDR3 size: 15 residues. Looked up from germline, CDR1 is ENHRY and CDR2 is SYGVKD. The CDR3 DNA reads as TGTGCCATCAGTGACGGCCCTGCGGGGGCCAACGTCCTGACTTTC. It is translated as CAISDGPAGANVLTF.

The J gene is TRBJ2-7, the V gene TRBV6-1; 11 bases agree with TRBD1. Germline CDR1 MNHNS, CDR2 SASEGT. CDR3 size: 14 residues. With V trimmed by 5 bases and J by 2 bases, 2 bases remained unmatched. CDR3 nucleotides: TGTGCCAGCAGTAGGACAGGGGGCCCCTACGAGCAGTACTTC. Translation: CASSRTGGPYEQYF.

The chain is built from TRBV6-1 and TRBJ1-1; the D is unclear. Looked up from germline, CDR1 is MNHNS and CDR2 is SASEGT. Trimming pared 7 bases from V and 7 bases from J, leaving 16 bases between. This CDR3 region has 13 residues. This chain's CDR3 is CASTPTPRGEAFF. The CDR3 bases are TGTGCCAGCACCCCGACACCTCGGGGTGAAGCTTTCTTT.

J is TRBJ2-5 and V is TRBV12-3 or TRBV12-4; TRBD2 aligns across 10 bases. The CDR3 has 16 amino acids. The trim removed 4 bases at V and 2 bases at J, leaving 7 bases unmatched. This CDR3 is CASSSRQTSGQETQYF. The CDR3 DNA follows: TGTGCCAGCAGTTCCCGACAGACTAGCGGGCAAGAGACCCAGTACTTC.

The chain is built from TRBV7-8 and TRBJ1-2, with D possibly matching TRBD1 (6 bases). Trimming stripped 3 bases from V and 1 base from J, with 9 bases between. Per the germline V gene, CDR1 is SGHVS and CDR2 is FQNEAQ. CDR3 length equals 14 residues. CDR3 amino acids: CASSFQGSNYGYTF. The CDR3 coding sequence is TGTGCCAGCAGCTTTCAGGGGAGTAACTATGGCTACACCTTC.

There are many counts of this clonotype. J is TRBJ1-3 and V is TRBV10-3; no reliable D call. CDR3 length: 13 residues. Germline V gene sequence: CDR1 ENHRY, CDR2 SYGVKD. Trimming took off 0 bases at V and 4 bases at J, with 4 bases between the two ends. This chain's CDR3 is CAISESLGNTIYF. The CDR3 bases are TGTGCCATCAGTGAGTCGTTAGGAAACACCATATATTTT.

The gene calls are TRBV6-2 or TRBV6-3 and TRBJ1-6; unclear D gene. Germline CDR1 and CDR2: MNHEY and SVGEGT. Trimming took 8 bases from V and 0 from J, leaving 14 bases between them. This CDR3 spans 16 amino acids. The DNA of the CDR3 is TGTGCCAGCTCTCAGTTGCGAAGCTCCTATAATTCACCCCTCCACTTT. Translating gives CASSQLRSSYNSPLHF.

The V call is TRBV11-2, the J call TRBJ2-7; 11 bases map to TRBD1. The CDR3 extends over 16 amino acids. The J segment lost 2 bases and the V segment lost 5 bases, leaving 8 bases of the junction unmatched. In germline, CDR1 is SGHAT, CDR2 FQNNGV. The CDR3, as DNA: TGTGCCAGCAGCCACCGGCCGGGACAGGGGGCCTACGAGCAGTACTTC. Amino acids: CASSHRPGQGAYEQYF.

The chain employs TRBV7-2 and TRBJ2-7; TRBD1 is a possible D gene (6 bases). CDR1 SGHTA and CDR2 FQGNSA come from the germline V gene. Trimming took 4 bases from V and 0 from J, leaving 10 bases between them. CDR3 length equals 14 residues. The CDR3 reads CASSSDRNSYEQYF. CDR3 DNA: TGTGCCAGCAGCTCCGACAGGAACTCCTACGAGCAGTACTTC. The entire variable domain, with the rest obtained from reference TRBV7-2 and TRBJ2-7, is as follows: GAGVSQSPSNKVTEKGKDVELRCDPISGHTALYWYRQSLGQGLEFLIYFQGNSAPDKSGLPSDRFSAERTGGSVSTLTIQRTQQEDSAVYLCASSSDRNSYEQYFGPGTRLTVT.

The V call is TRBV3-1, the J call TRBJ2-7, with D possibly TRBD2 on 6 matching bases. Trimming shortened V by 0 bases and J by 2 bases, and 11 bases separated the two germline ends. Germline V gives CDR1 LGHDT, CDR2 YNNKEL (reference sequence). The CDR3 loop spans 15 amino acids. Written as DNA, the CDR3 is TGTGCCAGCAGCCAAGATCCTAGCGCCACCTACGAGCAGTACTTC. It codes for CASSQDPSATYEQYF.

This clonotype appeared a single time. The chain carries TRBV12-3 or TRBV12-4 and TRBJ2-2, with TRBD1 matching 8 bases. The CDR3 has 15 residues. J lost 7 bases, V lost 7 bases, and 11 bases had no gene match. The CDR3 DNA is TGTGCCAGCAACAAGGACAGGGCGCTCCACGGGGAGCTGTTTTTT. Its protein product is CASNKDRALHGELFF.

This clonotype has ten or more counts. This sequence joins TRBV7-9 and TRBJ2-3, with D unresolved. CDR1 SEHNR and CDR2 FQNEAQ come from the germline V gene (reference sequence). The V end lost 5 bases, the J end lost 7 bases, and 7 bases lay between the germline ends. The CDR3 runs to 11 residues. CDR3 bases: TGTGCCAGCAGCCCAGAATATACGCAGTATTTT. Its translation: CASSPEYTQYF.

This clonotype was counted ten times or more. The gene calls are TRBV12-3 or TRBV12-4 and TRBJ2-7; D may match TRBD1 or TRBD2 (5 bases each). The CDR3 spans 14 residues. V shed 7 bases and J shed 5 bases, with 18 bases lying between them. The CDR3 is CASISPTGTHEQYF. The CDR3 DNA sequence: TGTGCCAGCATCTCCCCCACTGGGACCCACGAGCAGTACTTC.

The chain uses TRBV24-1 and TRBJ2-2, with 9 bases aligning to TRBD2. V lost 0 bases and J lost 4; bases outside the gene matches: 2. The V gene's germline CDR1 is KGHDR and CDR2 SFDVKD. There are 16 residues in the CDR3. The CDR3 protein is CATSDLLAGPTGELFF. CDR3 nucleotide sequence: TGTGCCACCAGTGATTTGCTAGCGGGACCCACCGGGGAGCTGTTTTTT.

The chain has TRBV7-3 and TRBJ1-2; 7 bases align to TRBD1. The CDR3 length is 15 residues. Trimming at V came to 5 bases and at J to 6 bases, leaving 12 bases not matched to a gene. Germline CDR1 is SGHTA and CDR2 is FQGTGA. CDR3 in amino acids: CASSPRRDSLNGYTF. The CDR3, as DNA: TGTGCCAGCAGCCCTAGACGGGACAGCCTTAATGGCTACACCTTC.

The J gene is TRBJ1-2, the V gene TRBV12-3 or TRBV12-4, with D possibly being TRBD1 (6 bases). The CDR3 totals 13 residues. The V end was cut by 4 bases, the J end by 4 bases, with 10 bases between. The CDR3 DNA follows: TGTGCCAGCAGTTCAACAGGGATCTATGGCTACACCTTC. Its protein is CASSSTGIYGYTF.

This clonotype was found many times. This chain joins TRBV28 and TRBJ1-1; D uncertain. With 7 bases removed from V and 1 base from J, the gap between germline ends came to 7 bases. This CDR3 region has 12 residues. Per the germline V gene, CDR1 is MDHEN and CDR2 is SYDVKM. The CDR3 sequence: CASTKGNTEAFF. The CDR3 DNA reads as TGTGCCAGCACGAAGGGGAACACTGAAGCTTTCTTT. Filled out from reference TRBV28 and TRBJ1-1, the complete variable domain reads DVKVTQSSRYLVKRTGEKVFLECVQDMDHENMFWYRQDPGLGLRLIYFSYDVKMKEKGDIPEGYSVSREKKERFSLILESASTNQTSMYLCASTKGNTEAFFGQGTRLTVV.

CDR3 sequence (DNA): TGTGCTAGTGGTTTGGTACCCGGGACCTGGCTGGCTGAAGCTTTCTTT. Amino acids: CASGLVPGTWLAEAFF. V is TRBV12-5 and J is TRBJ1-1; D perhaps matches TRBD1 (5 bases). The germline V gene encodes CDR1 LGHNT and CDR2 FRNRAP. V lost 0 bases and J lost 6, with 17 bases in between. The CDR3 is 16 amino acids.

This clonotype was observed many times. The junction and the germline gene differ at one end; a read error may be behind it. V usage is TRBV27 and J usage is TRBJ1-5; D gene unclear. This CDR3 has 12 residues. The germline V gene encodes CDR1 MNHEY and CDR2 SMNVEV (reference sequence). In DNA form, the CDR3 reads TGTGCCAGCTCTCACGGCAATCGGCCCCAGCATTTT. Amino acids: CASSHGNRPQHF.

Many counts were recorded for this clonotype. The V and J genes are TRBV9 and TRBJ2-2, with D possibly matching TRBD1 (6 bases). This CDR3 has 17 residues. Germline assignment: CDR1 SGDLS and CDR2 YYNGEE. Trimming removed 4 bases at V and 4 bases at J, with 20 bases between. For the CDR3, the DNA is TGTGCCAGCAGCCCCCGACAGCAGGGGATAAGCACCGGGGAGCTGTTTTTT. This codes for CASSPRQQGISTGELFF.

The chain links TRBV12-3 or TRBV12-4 to TRBJ2-7, with a tentative D call TRBD1 (7 bases). The V gene lost 10 bases and the J gene lost 5 bases, with 15 bases spanning the gap. CDR3 length equals 12 residues. For the CDR3, the DNA is TGTGCCACCCGGCCAGGGGGGAACGAGCAGTACTTC. Its protein is CATRPGGNEQYF.

This chain connects TRBV6-5 to TRBJ1-3; D uncertain. V lost 2 bases and J lost 4, with 12 bases in between. The CDR3 length is 15 residues. CDR1 and CDR2 (germline): MNHEY, SVGAGI. The CDR3 region is CASSYQSRSGNTIYF. DNA for the CDR3: TGTGCCAGCAGTTACCAGTCCCGGTCGGGAAACACCATATATTTT.

This clonotype was counted at least ten times. The chain carries TRBV2 and TRBJ2-5; 9 bases agree with TRBD2. This CDR3 is 17 amino acids long. Losses at the gene ends were 6 bases for V and 0 bases for J; bases not matched to a gene: 11. The germline CDR1 and CDR2 sequences are SNHLY and FYNNEI. The CDR3 is CASRESSGNRYQETQYF. Written as DNA, the CDR3 is TGTGCCAGCAGGGAGTCTAGCGGGAATAGGTACCAAGAGACCCAGTACTTC.

This clonotype was observed many times. V and J are TRBV5-1 and TRBJ1-5, with D unclear. This CDR3 contains 13 residues. Trimming stripped 0 bases from V and 6 bases from J, with 7 bases between. Germline CDR1 is SGHRS and CDR2 is YFSETQ. CDR3 DNA sequence: TGCGCCAGCAGCTTGGCCATCGGTCAGCCCCAGCATTTT. Protein sequence: CASSLAIGQPQHF.